The following is a T cell receptor (beta chain) sequence with its context. Antigen specificity is unknown. V shed 6 bases, J shed 6 bases, and the junction held 11 bases outside the gene matches. This CDR3 has 15 amino acids. Looked up from germline, CDR1 is MNHNY and CDR2 is SVGAGI (reference sequence). The source of the sample is a study of shared clonotypes between healthy human individuals. In the study overall: Sampling drew on donors who were a couple of women and a few men aged 18 to 49. For every donor, three CD4 naive, three CD4 memory, two CD8 naive and one CD8 memory plates were used.

Data came from immunoSEQ multiplex PCR; TCRdb stores just in-frame clones and leaves some out. The data contain roughly 1.4 million clones, approximately 98.5% of them seen just once; the ten biggest clones take up around 0.33%. Findings and caveats of the study: Naive subsets generally exceeded memory subsets in estimated richness.

All donors qualified as healthy HIV-negative adults and had experienced no recent acute infections or vaccinations. The V call is TRBV6-6, the J call TRBJ2-1, with 7 bases identical to TRBD2. The source is a man in his thirties or forties in good health. Input material: naive CD4+ T cells sorted from blood. Regarding subset: CD45RA+ positively selected. In nucleotides, the CDR3 is TGTGCCAGCAGGACTACTAGCGCCACCCCCAATGAGCAGTTCTTC. The encoded protein is CASRTTSATPNEQFF.